One and the same sample provided the 12 T cell receptor beta chains below, sequenced in a study of blood T cell repertoires in COVID-19. Clones were sequenced by immunoSEQ multiplex PCR, and TCRdb holds only the in-frame ones, with some missing. The sample holds about 110,000 clones, 70% to 85% seen once. Sequencing input: peripheral blood. These receptors came from a human donor with acute or convalescent COVID-19. The donor label of this sample is uncertain.

The CDR3 nucleotides read TGTGCCAGCAGTTTTCCAGGGTTATATAGCAATCAGCCCCAGCATTTT. Translation: CASSFPGLYSNQPQHF. V usage is TRBV6-5 and J usage is TRBJ1-5; weak D call: TRBD1 (5 bases). Trimming pared 4 bases from V and 0 bases from J, leaving 13 bases between. Germline assignment: CDR1 MNHEY and CDR2 SVGAGI. This CDR3 is 16 amino acids long.

The chain has TRBV6-5 and TRBJ2-7; weak D call: TRBD1 (6 bases). CDR1 is MNHEY, CDR2 SVGAGI, per germline. CDR3 length: 13 amino acids. Between the trimmed V and J ends, which lost 8 bases and 4 bases, there was a span of 15 bases. CDR3 sequence (DNA): TGTGCCAGCCTCGACAGGAATAAGTACGAGCAGTACTTC. This encodes CASLDRNKYEQYF.

This clone was observed a single time. The chain employs TRBV18 and TRBJ2-1, with a possible D match to TRBD1 (5 bases). This CDR3 is built from 13 residues. V shed 3 bases and J shed 6 bases, with 9 bases lying between them. The V gene's germline CDR1 is KGHSH and CDR2 LQKENI. CDR3 sequence: CASSPRESNEQFF. CDR3 in DNA: TGTGCCAGCTCACCCAGGGAATCCAATGAGCAGTTCTTC.

There are many counts of this clone. The V call is TRBV3-1 (or the pseudogene TRBV3-2), the J call TRBJ2-1, with 9 positions matching TRBD2. The CDR3 length is 18 residues. The V gene's germline CDR1 is LGHDT and CDR2 YNNKEL (reference sequence). V shed 0 bases, J shed 4 bases, and the junction held 10 bases outside the gene matches. The CDR3 protein is CASSQDPGRGGIYNEQFF. The DNA of the CDR3 is TGTGCCAGCAGCCAAGACCCTGGGCGGGGGGGCATTTACAATGAGCAGTTCTTC.

The rearrangement joins TRBV6-5 to TRBJ2-7; the match to TRBD1 covers 8 bases. Germline V gene lookup returns CDR1 MNHEY and CDR2 SVGAGI. This CDR3 comprises 14 residues. The ends lost 6 bases at V and 5 bases at J; junction bases unmatched: 9. CDR3 in amino acids: CASRARQGRNEQYV. In nucleotides, the CDR3 is TGTGCCAGCAGAGCCCGACAGGGGCGGAACGAGCAGTACGTC.

The V call is TRBV12-5, the J call TRBJ2-7; D is undetermined. V lost 3 bases, J lost 3 bases, and 15 bases lay in between. The germline V gene encodes CDR1 LGHNT and CDR2 FRNRAP. The CDR3 runs to 15 residues. The CDR3 DNA is TGTGCTAGTGGTTTTGTCCGTGATCGTAGCTACGAGCAGTACTTC. This gives the protein CASGFVRDRSYEQYF.

This clone was recorded a few times. The V and J genes are TRBV3-1 (or the pseudogene TRBV3-2) and TRBJ2-1; possibly TRBD2 for D (6 bases). The V end was cut by 2 bases, the J end by 0 bases, with 11 bases between. Germline loops: CDR1 LGHDT, CDR2 YNNKEL (reference sequence). The CDR3 has 16 residues. The DNA of the CDR3 is TGTGCCAGCAGCCAATACCGGGGGAGCTCCTACAATGAGCAGTTCTTC. Its protein product is CASSQYRGSSYNEQFF.

V usage is TRBV19 and J usage is TRBJ1-2; D is ambiguous. The CDR3 extends over 13 amino acids. The germline CDR1 and CDR2 sequences are LNHDA and SQIVND (reference sequence). V lost 5 bases, J lost 5 bases, and 12 bases lay in between. The CDR3 DNA follows: TGTGCCAGTAGTGTCGACAATAAGTATGGCTACACCTTC. Translation gives CASSVDNKYGYTF.

The table lists this clone with a count of one. The chain couples TRBV11-3 to TRBJ2-2; 12 bases match TRBD2. The CDR3 extends over 17 amino acids. Germline CDR1 is SGHNT and CDR2 is YENEEA. The trim removed 5 bases at V and 4 bases at J, leaving 8 bases unmatched. The CDR3 protein is CASSRGLAGPSTGELFF. CDR3 nucleotide sequence: TGTGCCAGCAGCCGAGGACTAGCGGGGCCCTCCACCGGGGAGCTGTTTTTT.

The chain employs TRBV24-1 and TRBJ2-1; D might be TRBD1 (5 bases). Germline-derived CDR1 and CDR2 are KGHDR and SFDVKD. This CDR3 is 14 amino acids long. Trimming removed 3 bases at V and 7 bases at J, with 12 bases between. CDR3: CATSDRWGSNEQFF. The DNA for the CDR3 is TGTGCCACCAGTGATCGGTGGGGCTCGAATGAGCAGTTCTTC.

The CDR3 region is CASSSAGASVQPQHF. DNA of the CDR3: TGTGCCAGCAGTTCGGCAGGGGCCTCTGTACAGCCCCAGCATTTT. The genes are TRBV27 and TRBJ1-5; D is perhaps TRBD1 (6 bases). The CDR3 sequence is 15 residues long. Trimming pared 4 bases from V and 7 bases from J, leaving 17 bases between. The germline gives CDR1 MNHEY, CDR2 SMNVEV (reference sequence).

This clone has ten or more counts. The chain couples TRBV5-1 to TRBJ2-7; D is perhaps TRBD2 (6 bases). CDR3 length equals 18 residues. The ends were cut back, 0 bases at V and 0 bases at J, with 19 bases in the middle. Per germline, CDR1 SGHRS and CDR2 YFSETQ. The CDR3 DNA sequence: TGCGCCAGCAGCTTGGGCCCCCGGGACTCTTACAACTCCTACGAGCAGTACTTC. It yields the protein CASSLGPRDSYNSYEQYF.